The 23 T cell receptor beta chains below come from one sample, sequenced in a study of blood T cells in healthy people across ages. Then a second PCR, running roughly 7 to 12 cycles, was carried out with a sample-barcoded 5' primer and a J-beta primer mix. TCRdb itself ran the 5' RACE reads through MiXCR, one entry per CDR3 protein. Of some 750,000 distinct CDR3 sequences listed, about 24% are singletons. The sequenced sample consisted of blood. These receptors all come from a man in his 70s in good health.

The J gene is TRBJ2-3, the V gene TRBV5-1; D is possibly TRBD2 (5 bases). The CDR3 runs to 15 residues. From germline, CDR1 is SGHRS and CDR2 YFSETQ. V was clipped by 4 bases and J by 0 bases, with 12 bases between them. In DNA, the CDR3 is TGCGCCAGCAGCCATAGCGATCCTAGCACAGATACGCAGTATTTT. Protein: CASSHSDPSTDTQYF. The full variable domain, with the rest looked up from reference TRBV5-1 and TRBJ2-3, is KAGVTQTPRYLIKTRGQQVTLSCSPISGHRSVSWYQQTPGQGLQFLFEYFSETQRNKGNFPGRFSGRQFSNSRSEMNVSTLELGDSALYLCASSHSDPSTDTQYFGPGTRLTVL.

The V gene is TRBV6-2 or TRBV6-3, the J gene TRBJ1-5; D remains ambiguous. V was pared by 6 bases and J by 4 bases, with 16 bases between. Germline V lookup: CDR1 MNHEY, CDR2 SVGEGT. CDR3 length: 15 amino acids. The CDR3 bases are TGTGCCAGCAGCTCGCGTGGAGCCCTAAATCAGCCCCAGCATTTT. This codes for CASSSRGALNQPQHF.

The J gene is TRBJ2-3, the V gene TRBV20-1, with D unresolved. The CDR3 runs 14 residues. The V gene lost 3 bases and the J gene lost 4 bases, with 14 bases spanning the gap. Germline-derived CDR1 and CDR2 are DFQATT and SNEGSKA (reference sequence). The CDR3 sequence: CSASSTLSADTQYF. CDR3 nucleotides: TGCAGTGCTAGTTCCACCCTGAGCGCAGATACGCAGTATTTT.

The J gene is TRBJ2-1, the V gene TRBV24-1; possibly TRBD2 for D (6 bases). Per germline, CDR1 KGHDR and CDR2 SFDVKD. Trimming removed 4 bases from V and 7 bases from J, with 13 bases in between. This CDR3 is built from 14 residues. The CDR3 loop reads CATSDFRDSNEQFF. In DNA form, the CDR3 reads TGTGCCACCAGTGACTTCCGGGACTCTAATGAGCAGTTCTTC.

This clonotype appeared many times. This CDR3 reads CSAASGGAGTGELFF. CDR3 coding DNA: TGCAGTGCAGCTAGCGGGGGGGCCGGAACCGGGGAGCTGTTTTTT. The gene calls are TRBV20-1 and TRBJ2-2; the match to TRBD2 covers 12 bases. Germline assignment: CDR1 DFQATT and CDR2 SNEGSKA (reference sequence). Trimming took 6 bases from V and 5 from J; bases not matched to a gene: 7. The CDR3 is 15 residues long.

V usage is TRBV11-2 and J usage is TRBJ2-3, with 8 positions matching TRBD2. Germline CDR1 is SGHAT and CDR2 is FQNNGV. CDR3 length equals 15 residues. The junction had 3 bases not matched to a gene; V was cut back by 2 bases and J by 2 bases. The CDR3 spells CASSLRGGYTDTQYF. CDR3 in DNA: TGTGCCAGCAGCTTACGCGGGGGGTACACAGATACGCAGTATTTT.

In its sample, this clonotype was seen many times. The chain is built from TRBV12-3 or TRBV12-4 and TRBJ1-2; the D is unclear. There are 15 residues in the CDR3. With 5 bases removed from V and 2 bases from J, the gap between germline ends came to 15 bases. The CDR3 spells CASSLTGQKNYGYTF. Written as DNA, the CDR3 is TGTGCCAGCAGTCTTACGGGCCAAAAGAACTATGGCTACACCTTC.

This chain uses TRBV21-1 with TRBJ2-5; TRBD1, the D gene given by the table, was not confirmed from the DNA. The assigned J gene may be wrong: the sequence end matches TRBJ2-7 better. TRBV21-1 is a recognized pseudogene. This CDR3 has 16 amino acids. For the CDR3, the DNA is TGTGCCAGCAGCAAAGCGGCGGGACCAAGCTCCTACGAGCAGTACTTC. Amino acids: CASSKAAGPSSYEQYF.

This clonotype has more than one count but fewer than ten. The gene calls are TRBV14 and TRBJ1-4; D not certain. The CDR3 consists of 14 residues. CDR1 and CDR2 (germline): SGHDN, FVKESK. V was shortened by 4 bases and J by 8 bases, with 14 bases between the two germline ends. Written as DNA, the CDR3 is TGTGCCAGCAGCCTCAGTGTAATAGGGGAAAAACTGTTTTTT. Its translation is CASSLSVIGEKLFF. The complete variable domain, with remaining parts taken from reference TRBV14 and TRBJ1-4, reads EAGVTQFPSHSVIEKGQTVTLRCDPISGHDNLYWYRRVMGKEIKFLLHFVKESKQDESGMPNNRFLAERTGGTYSTLKVQPAELEDSGVYFCASSLSVIGEKLFFGSGTQLSVL.

The chain carries TRBV11-1 and TRBJ2-3; D not certain. V dropped 5 bases and J dropped 2 bases, with 11 bases sitting between them. CDR3 length: 14 residues. The V gene's germline CDR1 is SGHAT and CDR2 FQDESV (reference sequence). In nucleotides, the CDR3 is TGTGCCAGCAGCCCCCACCCAAACACAGATACGCAGTATTTT. Its translation: CASSPHPNTDTQYF.

Only a few counts were recorded for this clonotype. The chain is built from TRBV9 and TRBJ2-1; 8 bases are a match to TRBD2. V lost 0 bases and J lost 1; bases outside the gene matches: 12. Germline CDR1 is SGDLS and CDR2 is YYNGEE. There are 19 residues in the CDR3. The chain's CDR3 is CASSVGFSGAASSYNEQFF. The CDR3 bases are TGTGCCAGCAGCGTAGGTTTTAGCGGGGCCGCATCATCCTACAATGAGCAGTTCTTC.

This clonotype appeared a few times. The chain employs TRBV7-2 and TRBJ2-3; D uncertain. Trimming stripped 2 bases from V and 6 bases from J, with 12 bases between. This CDR3 is built from 14 residues. Germline V lookup: CDR1 SGHTA, CDR2 FQGNSA. The CDR3 sequence: CASSLLPPRDTQYF. DNA for the CDR3: TGTGCCAGCAGCTTACTTCCCCCTCGGGATACGCAGTATTTT. Full variable domain (remainder filled in from reference TRBV7-2 and TRBJ2-3): GAGVSQSPSNKVTEKGKDVELRCDPISGHTALYWYRQSLGQGLEFLIYFQGNSAPDKSGLPSDRFSAERTGGSVSTLTIQRTQQEDSAVYLCASSLLPPRDTQYFGPGTRLTVL.

This sequence joins TRBV29-1 and TRBJ1-2; D not certain. Germline loops: CDR1 SQVTM, CDR2 ANQGSEA. The V and J ends lost 4 bases and 5 bases respectively, with 8 bases between them. The CDR3 is 11 amino acids. CDR3 sequence (DNA): TGCAGCGTTGCTGCAGCGTATGGCTACACCTTC. Protein: CSVAAAYGYTF. Using reference TRBV29-1 and TRBJ1-2 for the parts outside the CDR3, the full variable domain is SAVISQKPSRDICQRGTSLTIQCQVDSQVTMMFWYRQQPGQSLTLIATANQGSEATYESGFVIDKFPISRPNLTFSTLTVSNMSPEDSSIYLCSVAAAYGYTFGSGTRLTVV.

The V gene is TRBV18, the J gene TRBJ2-5; the match to TRBD1 covers 7 bases. Germline loops: CDR1 KGHSH, CDR2 LQKENI. The CDR3 is made up of 16 amino acids. Trimming removed 4 bases from V and 1 base from J; junction bases left unmatched: 9. CDR3 coding DNA: TGTGCCAGCTCACGGATCGGGACAGACCTCCAAGAGACCCAGTACTTC. Translating it yields CASSRIGTDLQETQYF.

V usage is TRBV2 and J usage is TRBJ1-1; 7 bases fit TRBD1. The CDR3 loop spans 14 amino acids. The germline V gene has CDR1 SNHLY and CDR2 FYNNEI. Unmatched junction bases numbered 4, after V lost 2 bases and J lost 4 bases. CDR3 region: CASSERQGTTEAFF. Here the CDR3 DNA reads TGTGCCAGCAGTGAACGACAGGGTACCACTGAAGCTTTCTTT.

This clonotype showed up just a few times. The CDR3, as DNA: TGTGCCAGCAGTTTATGGGGGGGGAGCAATCAGCCCCAGCATTTT. Translating gives CASSLWGGSNQPQHF. V is TRBV28 and J is TRBJ1-5; possible D gene TRBD1, 5 bases. V lost 0 bases and J lost 1, with 7 bases in between. CDR1 is MDHEN and CDR2 is SYDVKM in the germline V gene. CDR3 length: 15 amino acids.

This clonotype was counted only a few times. A junction end diverges from the germline sequence, so it may reflect a read error. J is TRBJ2-1 and V is TRBV5-6; 15 nucleotides agree with TRBD2. The CDR3 loop spans 14 amino acids. Germline CDR1 reads SGHDT; CDR2 reads YYEEEE. Here the CDR3 reads CASSMGLAGGTFVF. The DNA for the CDR3 is TGTGCCAGCAGCATGGGACTAGCGGGGGGTACCTTCGTCTTC.

This clonotype was picked up many times. The genes are TRBV20-1 and TRBJ1-1; no clear D. The CDR3 is 13 residues long. V lost 3 bases, J lost 7 bases, and 15 bases lay in between. Germline V gene sequence: CDR1 DFQATT, CDR2 SNEGSKA (reference sequence). The CDR3 nucleotides are TGCAGTGCTAGCCGGGCCCCCGGTGGTGAAGCTTTCTTT. Its protein product is CSASRAPGGEAFF.

As concerns this clonotype: This may be a read error: a much more frequent sequence differs by one nucleotide. This chain uses TRBV18 with TRBJ1-1, with D tentatively TRBD1 (5 bases). This CDR3 has 11 amino acids. Germline CDR1 is KGHSH and CDR2 is LQKENI. The chain's CDR3 is CANSPGTEAFF. The CDR3 bases are TGTGCCAACTCACCGGGGACGGAAGCTTTCTTT. Full variable domain (outside the CDR3, taken from reference TRBV18 and TRBJ1-1): NAGVMQNPRHLVRRRGQEARLRCSPMKGHSHVYWYRQLPEEGLKFMVYLQKENIIDESGMPKERFSAEFPKEGPSILRIQQVVRGDSAAYFCANSPGTEAFFGQGTRLTVV.

The chain couples TRBV28 to TRBJ2-7; D possibly matches TRBD1 or TRBD2 (5 bases each). The CDR3 has 13 residues. The V end lost 8 bases, the J end lost 3 bases, and 14 bases lay between the germline ends. CDR1 MDHEN and CDR2 SYDVKM come from the germline V gene. The chain's CDR3 is CASLRDGIYEQYF. CDR3 DNA sequence: TGTGCCAGCCTCCGGGACGGGATCTACGAGCAGTACTTC.

This CDR3 reads CASSSPGRVAGNTIYF. CDR3 nucleotide sequence: TGTGCCAGCAGTTCCCCAGGCCGGGTCGCTGGAAACACCATATATTTT. The J gene is TRBJ1-3, the V gene TRBV12-3 or TRBV12-4; D remains unclear. Trimming removed 4 bases at V and 2 bases at J, with 15 bases between. The CDR3 extends over 16 amino acids.

The gene calls are TRBV7-8 and TRBJ1-4; 7 bases map to TRBD1. Germline V gene data show CDR1 as SGHVS and CDR2 as FQNEAQ. J gave up 10 bases and V 5 bases, and 13 bases lay outside the gene matches. The CDR3 is 15 residues long. The CDR3 coding sequence is TGTGCCAGCAGCCTCCGGACAGGAGAGGGTGGAAAACTGTTTTTT. It codes for CASSLRTGEGGKLFF.

The rearrangement links TRBV5-1 to TRBJ1-2, with D possibly TRBD1 on 5 matching bases. This CDR3 has 14 amino acids. V was shortened by 4 bases and J by 4 bases, with 14 bases between the two germline ends. Looked up from germline, CDR1 is SGHRS and CDR2 is YFSETQ. The CDR3 reads CASSMGRRFYGYTF. CDR3 bases: TGCGCCAGCAGCATGGGACGGAGGTTCTATGGCTACACCTTC.